This TCR beta chain emerged from a study of beta chain features in type 1 diabetes. The wider study: The number of sorted cells examined across all samples was approximately 110,000,000.

The isolated RNA, all of it, was reverse transcribed, so expressed TCRB transcripts were what got sequenced. Measured with immunoSEQ multiplex PCR; TCRdb has only the in-frame clones, and not every one. The table includes more than 250,000 clones, about 20% detected once. Whole-study findings and limits: Patients and controls would be equally affected if PCR favored shorter templates. Type 1 diabetes patients showed a moderate but significant shortening of TCRB CDR3s in all four CD4+ subsets.

This clone has more than one count but fewer than ten. Antigen unknown. The sequence was obtained from a woman between 35 and 50 years old with type 1 diabetes. Sample: naive CD4+ T cells from blood.

The CDR3 DNA reads TGTGCCAGCAGCTGGGGAGATCCTATCTACGAGCAGTACTTC. The encoded protein is CASSWGDPIYEQYF. J is TRBJ2-7 and V is TRBV7-9, with D possibly matching TRBD2 (5 bases). CDR1 is SEHNR and CDR2 is FQNEAQ in the germline V gene (reference sequence). Trimming removed 4 bases at V and 3 bases at J, with 13 bases between. The CDR3 contains 14 residues.